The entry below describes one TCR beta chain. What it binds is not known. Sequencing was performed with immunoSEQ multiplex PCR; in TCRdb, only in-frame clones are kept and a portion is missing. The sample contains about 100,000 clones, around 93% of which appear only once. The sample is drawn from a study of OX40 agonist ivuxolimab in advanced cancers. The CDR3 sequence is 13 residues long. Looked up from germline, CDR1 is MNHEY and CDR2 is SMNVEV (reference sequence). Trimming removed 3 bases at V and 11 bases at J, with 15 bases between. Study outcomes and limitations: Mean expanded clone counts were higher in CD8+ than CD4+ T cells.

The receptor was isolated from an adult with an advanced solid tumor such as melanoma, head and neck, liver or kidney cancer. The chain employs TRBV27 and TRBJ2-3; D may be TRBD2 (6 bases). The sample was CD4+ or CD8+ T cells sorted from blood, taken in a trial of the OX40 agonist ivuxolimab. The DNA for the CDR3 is TGTGCCAGCAGTTTTTCGGACATCGGGGGGCAGTATTTT. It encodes CASSFSDIGGQYF.